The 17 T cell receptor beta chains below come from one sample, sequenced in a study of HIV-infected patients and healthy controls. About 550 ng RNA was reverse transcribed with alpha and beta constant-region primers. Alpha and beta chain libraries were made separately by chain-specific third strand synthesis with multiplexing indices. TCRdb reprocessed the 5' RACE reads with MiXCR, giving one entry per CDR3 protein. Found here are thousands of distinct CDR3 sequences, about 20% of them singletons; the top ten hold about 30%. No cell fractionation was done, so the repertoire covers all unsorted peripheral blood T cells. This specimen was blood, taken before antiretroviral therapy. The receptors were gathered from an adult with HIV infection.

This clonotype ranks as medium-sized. CDR3 in DNA: TGTGCCAGTAGCACTCGAAACGCGGGACAGGGGGCGTTCGGCCCGGCCCCCTACGAGCAGTACTTC. Residues: CASSTRNAGQGAFGPAPYEQYF. V is TRBV19 and J is TRBJ2-7; TRBD1 matches 12 bases. The CDR3 has 22 amino acids. From germline, CDR1 is LNHDA and CDR2 SQIVND (reference sequence). The junction had 26 bases not matched to a gene; V was cut back by 6 bases and J by 2 bases.

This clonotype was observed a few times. CDR3 loop: CASSPDSNTEAFF. The CDR3 DNA reads as TGTGCCAGCAGCCCGGACTCGAACACTGAAGCTTTCTTT. The rearrangement uses TRBV6-5 and TRBJ1-1; no firm D call. The CDR3 spans 13 residues. Germline-derived CDR1 and CDR2 are MNHEY and SVGAGI. The germline V and J ends were trimmed by 6 bases and 1 base, with 9 bases remaining between them.

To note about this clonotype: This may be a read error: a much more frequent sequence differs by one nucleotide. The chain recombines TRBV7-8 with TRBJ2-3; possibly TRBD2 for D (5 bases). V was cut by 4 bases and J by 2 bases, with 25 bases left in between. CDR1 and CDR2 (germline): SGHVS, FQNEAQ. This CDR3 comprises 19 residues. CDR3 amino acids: CASSSPKETAPGFTDTQYF. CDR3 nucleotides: TGTGCCAGCAGCTCCCCCAAGGAAACAGCGCCGGGGTTCACAGATACGCAGTATTTT.

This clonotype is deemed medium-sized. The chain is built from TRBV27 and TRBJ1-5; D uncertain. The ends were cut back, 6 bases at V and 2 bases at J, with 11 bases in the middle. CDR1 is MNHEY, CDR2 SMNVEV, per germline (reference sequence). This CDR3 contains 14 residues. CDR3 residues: CASRIRFGNQPQHF. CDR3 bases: TGTGCCAGCAGAATAAGGTTCGGCAATCAGCCCCAGCATTTT.

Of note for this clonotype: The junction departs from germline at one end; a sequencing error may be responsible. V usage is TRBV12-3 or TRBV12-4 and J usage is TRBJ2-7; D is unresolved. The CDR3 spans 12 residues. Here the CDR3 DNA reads TGTGCCAGCAGTTTAGGCCGCTACGAGAAGTACTTC. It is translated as CASSLGRYEKYF.

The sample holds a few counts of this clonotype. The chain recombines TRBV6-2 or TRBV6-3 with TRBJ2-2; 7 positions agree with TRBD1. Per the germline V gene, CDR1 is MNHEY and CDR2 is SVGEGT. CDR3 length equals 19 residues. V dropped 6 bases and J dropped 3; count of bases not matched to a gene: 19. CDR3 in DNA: TGTGCCAGCAGCCGTCGGGCGACAGGGATATTTGGTGACACCGGGGAGCTGTTTTTT. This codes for CASSRRATGIFGDTGELFF.

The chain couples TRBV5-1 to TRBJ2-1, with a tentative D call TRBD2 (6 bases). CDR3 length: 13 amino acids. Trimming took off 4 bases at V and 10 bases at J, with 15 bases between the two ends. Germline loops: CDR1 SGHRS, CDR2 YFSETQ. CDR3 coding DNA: TGCGCCAGCAGCCAAGTGGGAGGACGGGAGCAGTTCTTC. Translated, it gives CASSQVGGREQFF.

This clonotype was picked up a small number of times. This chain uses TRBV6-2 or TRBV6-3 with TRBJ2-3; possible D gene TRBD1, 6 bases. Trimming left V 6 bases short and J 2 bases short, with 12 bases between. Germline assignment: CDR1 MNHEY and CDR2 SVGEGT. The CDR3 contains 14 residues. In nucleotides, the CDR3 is TGTGCCAGCAGCCCTGGACAGCCCACAGATACGCAGTATTTT. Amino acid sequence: CASSPGQPTDTQYF.

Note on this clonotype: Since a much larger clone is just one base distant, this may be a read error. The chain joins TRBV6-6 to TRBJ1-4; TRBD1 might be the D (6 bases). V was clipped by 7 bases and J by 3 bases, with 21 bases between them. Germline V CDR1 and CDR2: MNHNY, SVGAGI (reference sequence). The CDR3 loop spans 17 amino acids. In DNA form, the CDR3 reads TGTGCCAGCACCCAGGGGCAGCCAATGCCACCTAATGAAAAACTGTTTTTT. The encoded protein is CASTQGQPMPPNEKLFF.

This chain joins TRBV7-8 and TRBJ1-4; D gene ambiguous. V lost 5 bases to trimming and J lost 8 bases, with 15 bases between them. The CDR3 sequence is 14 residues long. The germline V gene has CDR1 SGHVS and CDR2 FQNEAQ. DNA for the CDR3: TGTGCCAGCAGCCGAGAGGTCCATTTGGAAAAACTGTTTTTT. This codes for CASSREVHLEKLFF.

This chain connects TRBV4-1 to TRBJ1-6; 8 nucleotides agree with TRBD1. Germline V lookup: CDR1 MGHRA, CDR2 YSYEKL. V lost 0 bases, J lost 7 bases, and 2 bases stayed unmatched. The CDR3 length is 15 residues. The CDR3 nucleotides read TGCGCCAGCAGCCAAGAGGACAGGGCAAATTCACCCCTCCACTTT. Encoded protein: CASSQEDRANSPLHF.

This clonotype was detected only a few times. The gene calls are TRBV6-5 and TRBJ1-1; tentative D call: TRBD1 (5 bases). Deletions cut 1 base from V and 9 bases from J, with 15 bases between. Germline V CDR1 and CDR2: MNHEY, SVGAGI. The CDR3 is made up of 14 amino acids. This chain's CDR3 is CASSYFSGWDQAFF. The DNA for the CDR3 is TGTGCCAGCAGTTACTTTTCAGGGTGGGACCAAGCTTTCTTT.

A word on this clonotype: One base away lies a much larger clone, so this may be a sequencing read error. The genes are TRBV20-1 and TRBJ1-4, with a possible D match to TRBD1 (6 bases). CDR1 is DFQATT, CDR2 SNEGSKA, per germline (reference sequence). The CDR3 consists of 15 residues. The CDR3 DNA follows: TGCGGTGCTAGGGACATAGCTTCAACTAATGAAAAACTGTTTTTT. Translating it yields CGARDIASTNEKLFF.

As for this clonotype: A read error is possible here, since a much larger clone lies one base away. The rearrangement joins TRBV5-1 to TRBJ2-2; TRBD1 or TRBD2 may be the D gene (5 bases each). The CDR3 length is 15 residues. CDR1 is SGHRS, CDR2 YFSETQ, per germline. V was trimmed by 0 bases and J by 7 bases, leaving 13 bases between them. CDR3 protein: CASSLAGAVHGELFF. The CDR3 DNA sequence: TGCGCCAGCAGCTTGGCCGGGGCAGTCCACGGGGAGCTGTTTTTT.

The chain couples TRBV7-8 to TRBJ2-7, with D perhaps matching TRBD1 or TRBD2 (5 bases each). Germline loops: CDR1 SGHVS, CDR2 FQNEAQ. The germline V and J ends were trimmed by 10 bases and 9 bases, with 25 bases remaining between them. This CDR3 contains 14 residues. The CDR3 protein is CAKYLGDALRWQYF. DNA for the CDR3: TGTGCCAAATATCTAGGGGACGCCCTTCGATGGCAGTACTTC.

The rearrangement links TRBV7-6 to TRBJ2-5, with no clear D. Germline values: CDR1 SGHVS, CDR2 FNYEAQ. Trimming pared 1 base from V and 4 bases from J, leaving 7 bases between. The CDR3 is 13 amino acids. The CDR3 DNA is TGTGCCAGCAGCTTAGACGCCCCAGAGACCCAGTACTTC. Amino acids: CASSLDAPETQYF.

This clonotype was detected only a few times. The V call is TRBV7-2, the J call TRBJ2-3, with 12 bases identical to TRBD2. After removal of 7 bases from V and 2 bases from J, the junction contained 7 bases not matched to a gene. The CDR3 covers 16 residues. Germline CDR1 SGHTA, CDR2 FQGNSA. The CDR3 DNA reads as TGTGCCAGCACCCGACTAGCGGGGGACCACACAGATACGCAGTATTTT. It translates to CASTRLAGDHTDTQYF. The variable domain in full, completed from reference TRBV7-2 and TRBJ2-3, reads GAGVSQSPSNKVTEKGKDVELRCDPISGHTALYWYRQSLGQGLEFLIYFQGNSAPDKSGLPSDRFSAERTGGSVSTLTIQRTQQEDSAVYLCASTRLAGDHTDTQYFGPGTRLTVL.